This entry features one T cell receptor (beta chain) sequence. Using immunoSEQ multiplex PCR, the repertoire was profiled, and TCRdb retains in-frame clones only, with some absent. The table lists roughly 43,000 clones, around 88% of them singletons. This sample was included in a study of blood T cell repertoires in COVID-19. On the study more broadly: Acute and convalescent COVID-19 specimens originated in the United States, Italy and Spain. From T cells, B-cell-depleted T cells, or PBMCs came the material, which was cDNA or gDNA.

The V end was cut by 0 bases, the J end by 1 base, with 7 bases between. This CDR3 spans 14 amino acids. Germline loops: CDR1 SGHRS, CDR2 YFSETQ. The rearrangement links TRBV5-1 to TRBJ1-2, with D maybe TRBD1 (6 bases). This clonotype was obtained from a human donor in a cohort sampled during active COVID-19. Material: peripheral blood. Written as DNA, the CDR3 is TGCGCCAGCAGCTTGGCAGGGGATAACTATGGCTACACCTTC. Its protein product is CASSLAGDNYGYTF.